The present T cell receptor (beta chain) was sequenced within a study of beta chain features in type 1 diabetes. General study points: Moderately but significantly shorter TCRB CDR3s were found in Type 1 diabetes patients in all four CD4+ subsets.

Expressed TCRB transcripts were sequenced because the entire RNA isolate underwent reverse transcription. Some clones are missing from TCRdb's copy, which holds only in-frame ones; the method was immunoSEQ multiplex PCR. Found here are almost 350,000 clones, roughly 8.8% of them singletons; the top ten hold roughly 0.99%. Details on this clone: What it recognizes is unknown.

V gave up 0 bases and J gave up 4 bases, with 13 bases separating them. Germline V lookup: CDR1 KGHSH, CDR2 LQKENI. The CDR3 extends over 16 amino acids. This TCR derives from a man aged 25-45 years with type 1 diabetes. Sequenced input: central memory CD4+ T cells from blood. V usage is TRBV18 and J usage is TRBJ1-3; D possibly corresponds to TRBD1 (6 bases). The chain's CDR3 is CASSPPGAKLGNTIYF. The CDR3 DNA is TGTGCCAGCTCACCACCGGGGGCGAAGCTCGGAAACACCATATATTTT.